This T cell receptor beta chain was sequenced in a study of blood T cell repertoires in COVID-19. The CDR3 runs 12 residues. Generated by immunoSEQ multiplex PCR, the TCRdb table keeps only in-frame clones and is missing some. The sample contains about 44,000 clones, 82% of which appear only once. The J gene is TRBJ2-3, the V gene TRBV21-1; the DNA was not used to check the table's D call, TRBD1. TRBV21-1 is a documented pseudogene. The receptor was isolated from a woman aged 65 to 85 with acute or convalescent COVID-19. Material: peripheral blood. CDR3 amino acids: CAPGWITDTQYF. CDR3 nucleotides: TGTGCCCCAGGGTGGATCACAGATACGCAGTATTTT.